This passage covers 10 T cell receptor beta chains from one sample sequenced in a study of shared clonotypes between healthy human individuals (TCRdb year 2020). Library preparation employed the immunoSEQ multiplex PCR assay. TCRdb took this table from immuneACCESS and kept in-frame rearrangements with V and J called. Such tables lack part of the clones; where checked against another copy, unresolved V genes explain under half of the gap, and the rest is unexplained. Present in this sample are around 2.5 million clones, 93% of which were seen just once. The ten largest clones take up 0.36% of the sample. The specimen sequenced was naive CD4+ T cells from PBMCs. This sample's cell subset or site label indicates: CD45RA+ positively selected. The source is a man in his late teens or twenties in good health. Some clones in this sample may be carry-over from other donors' samples.

The rearrangement joins TRBV28 to TRBJ1-1; D may be TRBD1 (6 bases). Germline assignment: CDR1 MDHEN and CDR2 SYDVKM. V lost 5 bases, J lost 10 bases, and 17 bases lay in between. CDR3 length: 13 amino acids. CDR3 sequence reads: CASSVRDTRGAFF. CDR3 sequence (DNA): TGTGCCAGCAGTGTTCGGGACACTCGGGGAGCTTTCTTT.

The rearrangement links TRBV11-1 to TRBJ2-3; TRBD2 aligns across 10 bases. The CDR3 contains 14 residues. With 3 bases clipped from V and 5 bases from J, the junction kept 2 bases outside the gene matches. Per the germline V gene, CDR1 is SGHAT and CDR2 is FQDESV (reference sequence). The CDR3 DNA is TGTGCCAGCAGCTTTAGCGGGAGGCGAGATACGCAGTATTTT. Its protein is CASSFSGRRDTQYF.

The V gene is TRBV5-1, the J gene TRBJ2-3; D gene ambiguous. The germline V gene encodes CDR1 SGHRS and CDR2 YFSETQ. There are 16 residues in the CDR3. The V end lost 1 base, the J end lost 2 bases, and 14 bases lay between the germline ends. This CDR3 reads CASSLYKAKSTDTQYF. As DNA, the CDR3 is TGCGCCAGCAGCTTGTACAAGGCGAAATCCACAGATACGCAGTATTTT.

The genes are TRBV11-2 and TRBJ1-3; D remains unclear. Per the germline V gene, CDR1 is SGHAT and CDR2 is FQNNGV. The CDR3 extends over 13 amino acids. With 1 base removed from V and 4 bases from J, the gap between germline ends came to 5 bases. The CDR3 region has the DNA TGTGCCAGCAGCTTAGCCCGGGGAAACACCATATATTTT. It yields the protein CASSLARGNTIYF.

The V call is TRBV18, the J call TRBJ2-7, with TRBD2 as a possible D gene (8 bases). The CDR3 spans 15 residues. Trimming shortened V by 3 bases and J by 7 bases, and 19 bases separated the two germline ends. In germline, CDR1 is KGHSH, CDR2 LQKENI. The CDR3: CASSPLRGDSREQYF. The CDR3 DNA reads TGTGCCAGCTCACCCCTGCGGGGGGACAGTAGGGAGCAGTACTTC. The full variable domain, with the rest looked up from reference TRBV18 and TRBJ2-7, is NAGVMQNPRHLVRRRGQEARLRCSPMKGHSHVYWYRQLPEEGLKFMVYLQKENIIDESGMPKERFSAEFPKEGPSILRIQQVVRGDSAAYFCASSPLRGDSREQYFGPGTRLTVT.

This chain links TRBV28 with TRBJ1-2; unclear D gene. The CDR3 loop spans 15 amino acids. Per germline, CDR1 MDHEN and CDR2 SYDVKM. The V end was cut by 2 bases, the J end by 3 bases, with 13 bases between. DNA for the CDR3: TGTGCCAGCAGTTTACCCGGGAGGAGGCACTATGGCTACACCTTC. Translating gives CASSLPGRRHYGYTF.

The chain has TRBV11-2 and TRBJ2-6; D might be TRBD1 (5 bases). Germline CDR1 SGHAT, CDR2 FQNNGV. V was trimmed by 5 bases and J by 1 base, leaving 12 bases between them. The CDR3 length is 16 residues. The chain's CDR3 is CASSVLRGSGANVLTF. CDR3 bases: TGTGCCAGCAGCGTACTAAGGGGTTCTGGGGCCAACGTCCTGACTTTC.

The chain uses TRBV19 and TRBJ1-5, with D tentatively TRBD1 (6 bases). CDR3 length: 18 residues. In germline, CDR1 is LNHDA, CDR2 SQIVND (reference sequence). V was shortened by 1 base and J by 0 bases, with 16 bases between the two germline ends. The CDR3 region is CASSIGGQGSRSNQPQHF. CDR3 in DNA: TGTGCCAGTAGTATAGGGGGCCAGGGGTCGCGTAGCAATCAGCCCCAGCATTTT.

This chain links TRBV2 with TRBJ2-1, with 9 bases identical to TRBD2. J was trimmed by 5 bases and V by 10 bases; bases with no gene match: 12. CDR3 length: 15 amino acids. Germline lookup yields CDR1 SNHLY and CDR2 FYNNEI. CDR3 nucleotide sequence: TGTGCCACCGGACTAGCGACAGGGCGCCACAATGAGCAGTTCTTC. This codes for CATGLATGRHNEQFF.

The chain recombines TRBV6-6 with TRBJ1-1; D gene uncertain. V lost 0 bases and J lost 1, with 6 bases in between. The CDR3 consists of 14 residues. Germline V CDR1 and CDR2: MNHNY, SVGAGI (reference sequence). This CDR3 is CASSYSDSNTEAFF. CDR3 DNA sequence: TGTGCCAGCAGTTACTCCGACTCGAACACTGAAGCTTTCTTT.